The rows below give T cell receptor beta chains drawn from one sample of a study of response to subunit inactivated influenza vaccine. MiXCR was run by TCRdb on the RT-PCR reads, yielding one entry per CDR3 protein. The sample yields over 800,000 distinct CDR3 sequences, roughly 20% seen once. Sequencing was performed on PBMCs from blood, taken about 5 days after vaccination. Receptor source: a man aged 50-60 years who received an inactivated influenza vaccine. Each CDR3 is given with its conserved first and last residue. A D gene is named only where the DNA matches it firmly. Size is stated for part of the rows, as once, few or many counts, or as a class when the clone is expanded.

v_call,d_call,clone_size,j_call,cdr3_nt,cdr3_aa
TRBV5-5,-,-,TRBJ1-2,TGTGACAGCAGCCGAAGGGAAGCTGGCTACACCTTC,CDSSRREAGYTF
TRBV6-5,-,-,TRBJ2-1,TGTGCCAGCAGTTACACACACGGGTCTCGGAATGAGCAGTTCTTC,CASSYTHGSRNEQFF
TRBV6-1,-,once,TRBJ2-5,TGTGCCAGCAGCCGGTTACAGGGGAGCGGGGAGACCCAGTACTTC,CASSRLQGSGETQYF
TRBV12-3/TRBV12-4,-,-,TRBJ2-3,TGTGCCAGCAGTTTAGCTAGTAGCCCCAATACGCAGTATTTT,CASSLASSPNTQYF
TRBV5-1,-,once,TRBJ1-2,TGCGCCCGCCTTTGGGGCTCCGAGATCCTTCCGAGCTACACCTTC,CARLWGSEILPSYTF
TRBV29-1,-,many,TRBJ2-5,TGCAGCGCCACTCCCGGGAGCCAAGAGACCCAGTACTTC,CSATPGSQETQYF
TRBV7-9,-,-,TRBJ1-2,TGTGCCAGCAGCTTTTCCGCTAGAGGGGATGGCTACACCTTC,CASSFSARGDGYTF
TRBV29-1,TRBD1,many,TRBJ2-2,TGCAGCGTAGACAGGGCTAACACCGGGGAGCTGTTTTTT,CSVDRANTGELFF
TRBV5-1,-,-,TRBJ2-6,TGCGCCAGCAGCTTGGGTGGGGTTCCTGGGGCCAACGTCCTGACTTTC,CASSLGGVPGANVLTF
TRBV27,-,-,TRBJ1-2,TGTGCCAGCAGTTCCCCCTTTAGGGGGTATGGCTACACCTTC,CASSSPFRGYGYTF
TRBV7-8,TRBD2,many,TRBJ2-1,TGTGCCAGCAGCTTGCCCCGCAGGCTAGCGGAGGGGAATGAGCAGTTCTTC,CASSLPRRLAEGNEQFF
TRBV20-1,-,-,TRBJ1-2,TGCTGCGCTAGAGACATGGTACGGCAGGGACCCAACTATGGCTACACCTTC,CCARDMVRQGPNYGYTF
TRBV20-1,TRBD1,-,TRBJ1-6,TGCAGTGCTAGAGATGGGACAGGGGGCACCTCGCCCCTCCACTTT,CSARDGTGGTSPLHF
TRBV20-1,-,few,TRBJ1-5,TGCAGTGCTAGAGATTGGGGGGGCGGTCAGCCCCAGCATTTT,CSARDWGGGQPQHF
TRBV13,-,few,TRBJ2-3,TGTGCCAGCAGCGTCGCCGGGACTCCGGGGATTCCGAGGGGTACAGATACGCAGTATTTT,CASSVAGTPGIPRGTDTQYF
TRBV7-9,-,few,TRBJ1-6,TGTGCCAGCAGCCGACATCATTCACCCCTCCACTTT,CASSRHHSPLHF
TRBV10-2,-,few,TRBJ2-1,TGCGCCAGCAGTCGGGGGCCCGGGGAGATTGGCTCCTACAATGAGCAGTTCTTC,CASSRGPGEIGSYNEQFF
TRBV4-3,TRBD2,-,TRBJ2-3,TGCGCCAGCAGCCAAGTCCGCGCGGGGGCAGATACGCAGTATTTT,CASSQVRAGADTQYF
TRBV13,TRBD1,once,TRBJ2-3,TGTGCCAGCAGCTTAACAGGGGCCGGGAACGGCGATACGCAGTATTTT,CASSLTGAGNGDTQYF
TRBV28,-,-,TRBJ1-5,TGTGCCAGCAGTTCTCCGTCGGGGAATCAGCCCCAGCATTTT,CASSSPSGNQPQHF
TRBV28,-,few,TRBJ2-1,TGTGCCAGCAGTTTCGTTTCGGGGCAGGGGTACAATGAGCAGTTCTTC,CASSFVSGQGYNEQFF
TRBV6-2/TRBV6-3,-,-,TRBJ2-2,TGTGCCAGCAGTCAGGGGTTGCGGACCGGGGAGCTGTTTTTT,CASSQGLRTGELFF
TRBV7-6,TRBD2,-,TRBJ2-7,TGTGCCAGCAGCTTCGGGACTAGCGGGACCCCCGATGGATCCTACGAGCAGTACTTC,CASSFGTSGTPDGSYEQYF
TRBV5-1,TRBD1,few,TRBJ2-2,TGCGCCAGCAGCTTCGGACAGGGGGCTGGAACCGGGGAGCTGTTTTTT,CASSFGQGAGTGELFF
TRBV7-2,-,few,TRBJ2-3,TGTGCCAGCAGCGTCTACGGGACCCTTGAGGGGGATACGCAGTATTTT,CASSVYGTLEGDTQYF
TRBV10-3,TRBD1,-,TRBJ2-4,TGTGCCACCGCCGCTGCGGGACAGGGGGCCAAAAACATTCAGTACTTC,CATAAAGQGAKNIQYF
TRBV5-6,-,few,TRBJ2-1,TGTGCCAGCAGCTTTCAGCGGTACAATGAGCAGTTCTTC,CASSFQRYNEQFF
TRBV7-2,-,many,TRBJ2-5,TGTGCCAGCAGCCCCAGCCGGCAAGAGACCCAGTACTTC,CASSPSRQETQYF
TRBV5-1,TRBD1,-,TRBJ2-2,TGCGCCAGCAGCTTGGCCGGGACAGGGGTGAACACCGGGGAGCTGTTTTTT,CASSLAGTGVNTGELFF